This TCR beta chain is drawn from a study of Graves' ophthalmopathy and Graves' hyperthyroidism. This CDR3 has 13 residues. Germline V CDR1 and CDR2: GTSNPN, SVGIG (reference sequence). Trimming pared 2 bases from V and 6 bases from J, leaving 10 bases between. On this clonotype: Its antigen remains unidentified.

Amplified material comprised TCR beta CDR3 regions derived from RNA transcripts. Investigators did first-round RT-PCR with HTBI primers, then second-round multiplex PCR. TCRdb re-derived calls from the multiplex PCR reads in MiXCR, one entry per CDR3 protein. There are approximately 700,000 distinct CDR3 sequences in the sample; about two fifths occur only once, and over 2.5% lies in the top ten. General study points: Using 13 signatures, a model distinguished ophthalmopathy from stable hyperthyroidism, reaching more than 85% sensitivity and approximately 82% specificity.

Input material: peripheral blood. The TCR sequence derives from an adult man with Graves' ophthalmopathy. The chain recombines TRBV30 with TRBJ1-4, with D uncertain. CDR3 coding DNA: TGTGCCTGGAGTCCGGGGATGGATGAAAAACTGTTTTTT. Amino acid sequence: CAWSPGMDEKLFF.